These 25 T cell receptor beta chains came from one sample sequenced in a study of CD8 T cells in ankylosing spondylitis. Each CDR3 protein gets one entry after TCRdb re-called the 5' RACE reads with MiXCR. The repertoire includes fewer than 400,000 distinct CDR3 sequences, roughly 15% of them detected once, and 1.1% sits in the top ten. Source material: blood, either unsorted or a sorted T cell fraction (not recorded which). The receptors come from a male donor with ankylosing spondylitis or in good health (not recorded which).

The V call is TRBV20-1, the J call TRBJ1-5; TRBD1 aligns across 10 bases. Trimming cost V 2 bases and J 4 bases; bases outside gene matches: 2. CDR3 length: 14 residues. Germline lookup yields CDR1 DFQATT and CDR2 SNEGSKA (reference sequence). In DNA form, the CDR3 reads TGCAGTGCTAGACTGGGACAGGGGAATCAGCCCCAGCATTTT. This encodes CSARLGQGNQPQHF.

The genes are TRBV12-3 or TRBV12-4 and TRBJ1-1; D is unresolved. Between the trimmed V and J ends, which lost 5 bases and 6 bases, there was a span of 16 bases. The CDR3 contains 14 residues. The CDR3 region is CASSPQEGRAEAFF. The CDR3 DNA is TGTGCCAGCAGTCCGCAGGAGGGTAGAGCTGAAGCTTTCTTT.

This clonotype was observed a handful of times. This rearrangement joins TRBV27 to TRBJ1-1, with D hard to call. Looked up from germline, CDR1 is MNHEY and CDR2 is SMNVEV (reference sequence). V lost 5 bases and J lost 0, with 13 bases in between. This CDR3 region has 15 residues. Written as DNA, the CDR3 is TGTGCCAGCAGTCCACATGAGATTCTGAACACTGAAGCTTTCTTT. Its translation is CASSPHEILNTEAFF.

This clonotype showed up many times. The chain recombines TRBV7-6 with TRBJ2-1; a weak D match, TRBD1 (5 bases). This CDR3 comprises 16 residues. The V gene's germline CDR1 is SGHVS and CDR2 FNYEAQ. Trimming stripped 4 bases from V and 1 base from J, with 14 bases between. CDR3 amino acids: CASSSQGTTSYNEQFF. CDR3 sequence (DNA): TGTGCCAGCAGCTCCCAGGGTACCACGTCCTACAATGAGCAGTTCTTC. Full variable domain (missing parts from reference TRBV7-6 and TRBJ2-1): GAGVSQSPRYKVTKRGQDVALRCDPISGHVSLYWYRQALGQGPEFLTYFNYEAQQDKSGLPNDRFSAERPEGSISTLTIQRTEQRDSAMYRCASSSQGTTSYNEQFFGPGTRLTVL.

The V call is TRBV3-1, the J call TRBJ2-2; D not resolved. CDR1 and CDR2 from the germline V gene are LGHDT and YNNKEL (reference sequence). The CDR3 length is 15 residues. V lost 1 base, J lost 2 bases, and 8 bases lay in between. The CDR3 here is CASSQVWDNTGELFF. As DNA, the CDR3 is TGTGCCAGCAGCCAAGTATGGGATAACACCGGGGAGCTGTTTTTT.

This chain's CDR3 is CASSLRGNTGGDYGYTF. As DNA, the CDR3 is TGTGCCAGCAGTTTAAGGGGTAATACAGGGGGCGACTATGGCTACACCTTC. The rearrangement joins TRBV12-3 or TRBV12-4 to TRBJ1-2; 9 bases agree with TRBD1. V shed 2 bases, J shed 3 bases, and the junction held 10 bases outside the gene matches. There are 17 residues in the CDR3.

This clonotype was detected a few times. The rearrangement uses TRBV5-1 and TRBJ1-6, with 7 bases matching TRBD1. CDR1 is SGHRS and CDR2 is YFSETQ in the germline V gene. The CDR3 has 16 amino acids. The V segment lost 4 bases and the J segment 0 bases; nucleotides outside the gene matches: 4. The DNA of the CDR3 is TGCGCCAGCAGCCCACAGGGGAGCTCCTATAATTCACCCCTCCACTTT. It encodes CASSPQGSSYNSPLHF.

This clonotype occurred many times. CDR3 nucleotide sequence: TGTGCCAGCAGCTTAAATGGCAGGGAGGCTTTCTTT. Protein product: CASSLNGREAFF. This chain joins TRBV7-2 and TRBJ1-1; D might be TRBD1 (5 bases). With 2 bases removed from V and 11 bases from J, the gap between germline ends came to 12 bases. Germline V lookup: CDR1 SGHTA, CDR2 FQGNSA. This CDR3 has 12 amino acids.

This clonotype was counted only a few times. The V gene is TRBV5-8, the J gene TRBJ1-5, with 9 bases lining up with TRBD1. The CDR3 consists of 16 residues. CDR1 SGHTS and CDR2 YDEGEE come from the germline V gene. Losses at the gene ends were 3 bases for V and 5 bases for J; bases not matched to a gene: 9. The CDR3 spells CASSSRTGTGYQPQHF. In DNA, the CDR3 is TGTGCCAGCAGCTCTCGGACCGGGACAGGGTATCAGCCCCAGCATTTT. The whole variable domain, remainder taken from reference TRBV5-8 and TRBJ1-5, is EAGVTQSPTHLIKTRGQQATLRCSPISGHTSVYWYQQALGLGLQFLLWYDEGEERNRGNFPPRFSGRQFPNYSSELNVNALELEDSALYLCASSSRTGTGYQPQHFGDGTRLSIL.

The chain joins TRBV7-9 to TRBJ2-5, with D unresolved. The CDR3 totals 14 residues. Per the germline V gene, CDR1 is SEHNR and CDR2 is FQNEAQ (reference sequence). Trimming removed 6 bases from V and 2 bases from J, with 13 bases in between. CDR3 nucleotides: TGTGCCAGCAGTCCCCGAGAGTTTCAAGAGACCCAGTACTTC. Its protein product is CASSPREFQETQYF.

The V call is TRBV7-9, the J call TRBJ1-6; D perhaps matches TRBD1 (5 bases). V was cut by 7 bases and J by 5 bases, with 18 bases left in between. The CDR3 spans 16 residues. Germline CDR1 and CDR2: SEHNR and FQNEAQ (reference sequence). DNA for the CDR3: TGTGCCAGCACCACTATTGGGGCATCCGATAATTCACCCCTCCACTTT. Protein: CASTTIGASDNSPLHF.

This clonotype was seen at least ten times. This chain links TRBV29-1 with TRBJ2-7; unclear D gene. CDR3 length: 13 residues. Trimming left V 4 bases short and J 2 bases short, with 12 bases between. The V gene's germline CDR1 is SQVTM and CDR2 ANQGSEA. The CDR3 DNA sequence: TGCAGCGTTGGAGGTGGGTCGACCTACGAGCAGTACTTC. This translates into CSVGGGSTYEQYF.

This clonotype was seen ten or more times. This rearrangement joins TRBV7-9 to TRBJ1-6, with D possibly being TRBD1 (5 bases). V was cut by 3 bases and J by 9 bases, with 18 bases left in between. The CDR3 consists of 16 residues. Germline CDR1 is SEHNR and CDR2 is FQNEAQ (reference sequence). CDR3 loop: CASSLFVGGSGSPLHF. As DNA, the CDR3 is TGTGCCAGCAGCTTGTTTGTGGGGGGTAGTGGTTCACCCCTCCACTTT.

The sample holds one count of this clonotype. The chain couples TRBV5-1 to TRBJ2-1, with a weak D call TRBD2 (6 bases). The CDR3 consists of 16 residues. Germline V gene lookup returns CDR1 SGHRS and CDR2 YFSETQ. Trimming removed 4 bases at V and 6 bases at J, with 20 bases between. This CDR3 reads CASSPKAGNPGNEQFF. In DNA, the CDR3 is TGCGCCAGCAGCCCCAAGGCGGGGAATCCCGGCAATGAGCAGTTCTTC.

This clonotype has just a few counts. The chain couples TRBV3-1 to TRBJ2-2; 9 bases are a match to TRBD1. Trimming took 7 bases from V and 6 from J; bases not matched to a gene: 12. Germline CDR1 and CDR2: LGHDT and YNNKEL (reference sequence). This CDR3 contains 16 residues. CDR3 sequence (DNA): TGTGCCAGCACCCCGACCCCGGGACAGGGATCCGGGGAGCTGTTTTTT. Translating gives CASTPTPGQGSGELFF.

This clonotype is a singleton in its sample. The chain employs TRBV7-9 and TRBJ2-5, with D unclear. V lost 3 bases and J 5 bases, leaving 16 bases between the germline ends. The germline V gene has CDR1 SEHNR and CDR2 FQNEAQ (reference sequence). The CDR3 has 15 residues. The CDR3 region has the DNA TGTGCCAGCAGCTTCCGGTCTCCTGCTGGGGAGACCCAGTACTTC. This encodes CASSFRSPAGETQYF.

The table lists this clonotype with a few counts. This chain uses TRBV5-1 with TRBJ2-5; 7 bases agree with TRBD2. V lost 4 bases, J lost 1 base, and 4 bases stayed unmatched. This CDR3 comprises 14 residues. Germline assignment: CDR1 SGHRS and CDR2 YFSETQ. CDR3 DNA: TGCGCCAGCAGCAGGGGAGGGCCCCAAGAGACCCAGTACTTC. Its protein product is CASSRGGPQETQYF.

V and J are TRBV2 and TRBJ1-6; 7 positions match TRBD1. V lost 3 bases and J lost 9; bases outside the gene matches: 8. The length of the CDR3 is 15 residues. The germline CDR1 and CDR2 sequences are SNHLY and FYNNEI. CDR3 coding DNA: TGTGCCAGCAGTGATAGGGGGCTCGGTGGTTCACCCCTCCACTTT. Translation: CASSDRGLGGSPLHF.

The DNA of the CDR3 is TGTGCCAGCAGCCAGTCTCCGGGCGGCCATTCGGGGGCCAAAAACATTCAGTACTTC. It codes for CASSQSPGGHSGAKNIQYF. The chain uses TRBV14 and TRBJ2-4, with D possibly matching TRBD2 (5 bases). Germline V gene data show CDR1 as SGHDN and CDR2 as FVKESK. This CDR3 is built from 19 residues. V was shortened by 3 bases and J by 1 base, with 22 bases between the two germline ends.

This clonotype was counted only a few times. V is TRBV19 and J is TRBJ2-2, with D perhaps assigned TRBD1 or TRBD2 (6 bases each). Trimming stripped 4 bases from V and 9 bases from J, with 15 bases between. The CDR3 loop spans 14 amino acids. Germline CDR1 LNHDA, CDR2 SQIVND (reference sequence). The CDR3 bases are TGTGCCAGTAGTACTAACAGGGAGGCGAGGGAGCTGTTTTTT. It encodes CASSTNREARELFF.

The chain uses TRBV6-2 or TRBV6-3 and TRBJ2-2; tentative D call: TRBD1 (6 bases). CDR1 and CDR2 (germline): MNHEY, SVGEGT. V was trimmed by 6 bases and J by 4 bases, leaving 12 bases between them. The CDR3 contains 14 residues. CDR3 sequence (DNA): TGTGCCAGCAGCCTACAGGGTTTCACCGGGGAGCTGTTTTTT. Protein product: CASSLQGFTGELFF.

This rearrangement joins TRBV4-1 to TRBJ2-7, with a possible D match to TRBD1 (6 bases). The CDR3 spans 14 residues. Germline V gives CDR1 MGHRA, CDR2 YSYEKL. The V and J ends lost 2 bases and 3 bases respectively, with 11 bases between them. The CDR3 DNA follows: TGCGCCAGCAGCCAAAACAGGGCCAGCTACGAGCAGTACTTC. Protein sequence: CASSQNRASYEQYF.

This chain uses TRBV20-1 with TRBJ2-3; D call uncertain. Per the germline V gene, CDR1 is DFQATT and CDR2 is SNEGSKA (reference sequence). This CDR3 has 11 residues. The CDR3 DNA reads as TGCGTCGGGCACAGCACAGATACGCAGTATTTT. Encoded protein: CVGHSTDTQYF.

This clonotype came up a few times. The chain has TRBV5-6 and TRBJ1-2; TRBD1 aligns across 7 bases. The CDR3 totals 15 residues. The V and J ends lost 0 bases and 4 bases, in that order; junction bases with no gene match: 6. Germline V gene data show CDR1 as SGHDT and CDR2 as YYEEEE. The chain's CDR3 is CASSLGVQGGYGYTF. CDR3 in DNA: TGTGCCAGCAGCTTGGGAGTCCAGGGGGGCTATGGCTACACCTTC. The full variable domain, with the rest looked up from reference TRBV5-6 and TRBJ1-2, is DAGVTQSPTHLIKTRGQQVTLRCSPKSGHDTVSWYQQALGQGPQFIFQYYEEEERQRGNFPDRFSGHQFPNYSSELNVNALLLGDSALYLCASSLGVQGGYGYTFGSGTRLTVV.

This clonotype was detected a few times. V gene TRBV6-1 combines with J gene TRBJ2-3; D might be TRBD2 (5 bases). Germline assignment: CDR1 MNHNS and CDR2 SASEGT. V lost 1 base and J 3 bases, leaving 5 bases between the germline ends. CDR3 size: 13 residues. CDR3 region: CASSEGGTDTQYF. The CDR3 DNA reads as TGTGCCAGCAGTGAAGGCGGGACAGATACGCAGTATTTT.